A selection of T cell receptor beta chains follows, all from one sample in a study of blood T cell repertoires in COVID-19. Clones were read by immunoSEQ multiplex PCR, and TCRdb kept only the in-frame ones, dropping some. The sample consists of roughly 340,000 clones, 91% of them appearing once. The specimen was peripheral blood. The receptors shown here come from a woman aged 18 to 35 who had recovered from COVID-19. The CDR3 runs from the conserved cysteine through the conserved F or W. D genes are given only for firm matches.

>TRBV6-4|NA
CASSESAGSADTQYF
>TRBV19|NA
CASSMRSSRRRPYNSPLHF
>TRBV6-5|NA
CASSYSGGEETQYF
>TRBV6-5|NA
CASRKDRNTEAFF
>TRBV5-6|NA
CASSLGGRVNEYF
>TRBV24-1|TRBD2
CATSDRLAGNFDEQFF
>TRBV11-2|NA
CASSLLQVGAFF
>TRBV6-2/TRBV6-3|NA
CASSYSTGSGNTIYF
>TRBV19|NA
CASSTGLTFEQFF
>TRBV5-1|NA
CASSLVPTGVNTEAFF
>TRBV5-4|NA
CASSLGRETDTQYF
>TRBV18|NA
CASSPSGNTEAFF
>TRBV29-1|TRBD1
CSVETGTGYGYTF
>TRBV19|TRBD2
CASSMTSGSYNEQFF
>TRBV21-1|NA
CASSKTSGRDNEQFF
>TRBV30|TRBD1
CAWSDRGDTEAFF
>TRBV9|NA
CASSPRLHTGELFF
>TRBV20-1|TRBD1
CSASTGGNSNQPQHF
>TRBV30|TRBD1
CACQGARGPLHF
>TRBV15|NA
CATSRAVGGTGELFF
>TRBV11-3|NA
CASSANGLQNSPLHF
>TRBV24-1|TRBD1
CATSDPGQGDADTQYF
>TRBV7-9|NA
CASSLYGPQETQYF
>TRBV7-9|NA
CASSLNEGGVTF
>TRBV28|NA
CASSPLGGGGDEKLFF
>TRBV11-3|NA
CASSLSLAEETQYF
>TRBV6-5|NA
CASRSGLFYTGELFF
>TRBV4-2|TRBD2
CASSQGASGFTDTQYF
>TRBV24-1|NA
CATSDSPANYGYTF
>TRBV19|TRBD2
CASSLTSGRARDTQYF
>TRBV3-1/TRBV3-2|NA
CASSQDLLVNTIYF
>TRBV2|TRBD1
CASMGQGGPNSNQPQHF
>TRBV19|TRBD1
CASSKDRGVYYGYTF
>TRBV6-1|NA
CASSEAGSGGSGNTIYF
>TRBV4-3|TRBD2
CASSQGTRAGELFF
>TRBV19|NA
CASRRSSPYNEQFF
>TRBV29-1|NA
CSVQNLVPKNIQYF
>TRBV9|NA
CASSPRDMNTEAFF
>TRBV2|NA
CASSVIANEQFF
>TRBV10-2|TRBD1
CASRNRGLNTEAFF
>TRBV5-4|NA
CASSPGGASKGRNTEAFF
>TRBV10-3|NA
CAISLQGMNTEAFF
>TRBV11-3|TRBD1
CASSLEVSRGSGNTIYF
>TRBV7-9|TRBD2
CASNLEKLAGDVSYNEQFF
>TRBV5-4|NA
CASSLGSEGAYGYTF
>TRBV11-3|TRBD2
CASSSGLAGSTDTQYF
>TRBV2|NA
CASGLSGANVLTF
>TRBV3-1/TRBV3-2|TRBD2
CASSQGTSADEQFF
>TRBV7-6|NA
CASRVDSPWGVKTEAFF
>TRBV11-3|NA
CASSLLGHFTDTQYF
>TRBV30|NA
CAWGFVSGDSSPLHF